A selection of T cell receptor beta chains follows, all from one sample in a study of cytomegalovirus exposure and HLA in healthy donors. Here immunoSEQ multiplex PCR was the method, and the copy in TCRdb shows in-frame clones only, minus some. The repertoire includes about 160,000 clones, 89% of them detected once, and 4% to 5% sits in the top ten. The sequencing sample was made of PBMCs. These receptors came from a man between 18 and 35 years old in good health and CMV-seropositive. CDR3s leave out the opening cysteine and the closing phenylalanine or tryptophan.

v_call cdr3_aa
TRBV27 ASSVARQGPTDTQY
TRBV5-1 ASSPQGQITDTQY
TRBV19 ASSIDKEGAYGYT
TRBV7-9 ASSSETGPTDTQY
TRBV10-2 ASSDEGYYEQY
TRBV5-1 ASSLVSGRGGQGEQY
TRBV15 ATSRGLGGSNEQF
TRBV7-9 ASGPGETQY
TRBV10-3 AIRSGTGDQETQY
TRBV9 ASSLDPRVRVGGYT
TRBV28 ASRGGAGRSGAYEQY
TRBV13 ASSLGGVGTSGSYEQY
TRBV4-1 ASSQPLAGPSYEQY
TRBV28 ASSSSGTTYEKLF
TRBV28 ASSLAGWYEQY
TRBV19 ASSWASTAGNEQF
TRBV11-2 ASSLLAGSYNEQF
TRBV4-1 ASSQGLTSGSYTDTQY
TRBV7-2 ASSLASLAGEEQY
TRBV5-1 ASSIGTGGNTEAF
TRBV7-8 ASSLYGTSNTGELF
TRBV28 ASSPSGGNSYEQY
TRBV2 ASSGQGEGTEAF
TRBV30 AWSWWGGETQY
TRBV19 ASSSGAEQY
TRBV4-1 ASSPGPALGAKKETQY
TRBV11-2 ASSFGSQETQY
TRBV5-4 ASSDATSITGELF
TRBV28 ASSPGTGGSYEQY